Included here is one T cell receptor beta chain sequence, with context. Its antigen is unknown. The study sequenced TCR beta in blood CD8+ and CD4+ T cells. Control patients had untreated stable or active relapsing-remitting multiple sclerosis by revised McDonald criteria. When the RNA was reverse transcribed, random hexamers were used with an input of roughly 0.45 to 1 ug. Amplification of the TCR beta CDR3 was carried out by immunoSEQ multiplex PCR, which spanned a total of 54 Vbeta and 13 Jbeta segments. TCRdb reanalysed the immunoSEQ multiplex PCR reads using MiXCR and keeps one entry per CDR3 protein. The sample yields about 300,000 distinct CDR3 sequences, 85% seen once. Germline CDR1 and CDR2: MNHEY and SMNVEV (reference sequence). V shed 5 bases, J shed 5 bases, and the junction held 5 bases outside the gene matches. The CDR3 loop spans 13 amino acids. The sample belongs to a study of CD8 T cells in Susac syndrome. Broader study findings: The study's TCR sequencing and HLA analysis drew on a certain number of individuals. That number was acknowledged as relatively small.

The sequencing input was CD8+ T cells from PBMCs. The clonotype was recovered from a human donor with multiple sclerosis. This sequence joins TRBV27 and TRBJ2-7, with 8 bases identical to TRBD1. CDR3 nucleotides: TGTGCCAGCAGTCCGACAGGGGACCACGAGCAGTACTTC. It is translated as CASSPTGDHEQYF.